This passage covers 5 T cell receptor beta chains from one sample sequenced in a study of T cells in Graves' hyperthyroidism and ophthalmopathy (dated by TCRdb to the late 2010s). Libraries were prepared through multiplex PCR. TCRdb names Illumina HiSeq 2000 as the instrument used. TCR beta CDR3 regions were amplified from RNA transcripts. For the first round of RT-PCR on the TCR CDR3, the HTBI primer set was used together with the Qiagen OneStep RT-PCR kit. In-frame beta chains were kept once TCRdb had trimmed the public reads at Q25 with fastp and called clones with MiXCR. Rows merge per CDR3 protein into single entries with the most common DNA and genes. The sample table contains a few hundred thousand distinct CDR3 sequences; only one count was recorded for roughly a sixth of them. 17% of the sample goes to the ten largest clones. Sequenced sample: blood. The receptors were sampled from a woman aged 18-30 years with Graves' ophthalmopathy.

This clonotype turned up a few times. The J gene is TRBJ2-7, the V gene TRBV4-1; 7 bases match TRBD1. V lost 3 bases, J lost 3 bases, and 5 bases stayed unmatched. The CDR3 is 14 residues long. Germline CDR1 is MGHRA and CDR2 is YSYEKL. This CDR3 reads CASSHDRAGYEQYF. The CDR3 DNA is TGCGCCAGCAGCCATGACAGGGCAGGCTACGAGCAGTACTTC.

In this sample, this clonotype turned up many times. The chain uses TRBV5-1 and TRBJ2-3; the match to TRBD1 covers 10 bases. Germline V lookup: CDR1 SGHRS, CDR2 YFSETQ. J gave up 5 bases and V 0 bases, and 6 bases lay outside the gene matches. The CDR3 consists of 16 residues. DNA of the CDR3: TGCGCCAGCAGCTTGGTCGGGGACAGGGGTCGAGATACGCAGTATTTT. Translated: CASSLVGDRGRDTQYF.

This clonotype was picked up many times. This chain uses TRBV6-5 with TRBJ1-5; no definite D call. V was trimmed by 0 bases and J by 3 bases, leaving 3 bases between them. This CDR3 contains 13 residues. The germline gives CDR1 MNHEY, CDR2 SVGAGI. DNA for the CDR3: TGTGCCAGCAGTTACTCTCTCAATCAGCCCCAGCATTTT. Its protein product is CASSYSLNQPQHF.

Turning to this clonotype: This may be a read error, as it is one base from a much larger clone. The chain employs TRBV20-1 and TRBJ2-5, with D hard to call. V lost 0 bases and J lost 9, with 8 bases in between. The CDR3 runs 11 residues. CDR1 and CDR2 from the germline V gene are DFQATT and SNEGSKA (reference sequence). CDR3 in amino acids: CSARDAPAQYF. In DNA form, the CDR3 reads TGCAGTGCTAGAGATGCGCCAGCCCAGTACTTC.

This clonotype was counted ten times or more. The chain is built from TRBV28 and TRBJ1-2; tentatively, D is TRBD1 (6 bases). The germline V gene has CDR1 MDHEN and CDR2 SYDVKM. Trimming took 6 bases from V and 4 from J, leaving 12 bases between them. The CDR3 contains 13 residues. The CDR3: CASSSDSIYGYTF. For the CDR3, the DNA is TGTGCCAGCAGCTCGGACAGCATCTATGGCTACACCTTC.